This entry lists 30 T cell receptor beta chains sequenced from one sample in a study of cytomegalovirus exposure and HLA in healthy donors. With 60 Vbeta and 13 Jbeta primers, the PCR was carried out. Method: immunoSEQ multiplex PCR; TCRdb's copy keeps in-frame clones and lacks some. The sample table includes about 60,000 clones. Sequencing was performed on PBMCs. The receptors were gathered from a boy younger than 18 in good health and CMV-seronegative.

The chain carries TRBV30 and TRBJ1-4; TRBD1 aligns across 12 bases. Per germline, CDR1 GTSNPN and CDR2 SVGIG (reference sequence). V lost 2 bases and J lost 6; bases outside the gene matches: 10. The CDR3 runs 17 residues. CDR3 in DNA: TGTGCCTGGAGTCGTGGGACAGGGGGCCTCGAACATGAAAAACTGTTTTTT. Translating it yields CAWSRGTGGLEHEKLFF.

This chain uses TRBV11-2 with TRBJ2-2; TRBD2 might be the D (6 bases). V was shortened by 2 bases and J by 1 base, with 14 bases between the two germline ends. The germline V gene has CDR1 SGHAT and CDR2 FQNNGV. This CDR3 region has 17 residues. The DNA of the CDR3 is TGTGCCAGCAGCTTAATATCCGGGAGCCTGAACACCGGGGAGCTGTTTTTT. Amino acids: CASSLISGSLNTGELFF.

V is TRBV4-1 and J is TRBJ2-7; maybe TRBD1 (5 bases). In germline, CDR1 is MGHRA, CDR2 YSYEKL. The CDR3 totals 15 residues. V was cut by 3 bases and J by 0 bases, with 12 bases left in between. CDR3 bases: TGCGCCAGCAGCCACCCGACAGTTAGCTCCTACGAGCAGTACTTC. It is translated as CASSHPTVSSYEQYF.

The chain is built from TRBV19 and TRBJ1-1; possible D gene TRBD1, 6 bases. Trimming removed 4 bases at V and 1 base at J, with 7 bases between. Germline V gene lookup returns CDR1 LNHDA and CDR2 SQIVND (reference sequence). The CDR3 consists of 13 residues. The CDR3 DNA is TGTGCCAGTAGTACGGGACAGAACACTGAAGCTTTCTTT. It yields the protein CASSTGQNTEAFF.

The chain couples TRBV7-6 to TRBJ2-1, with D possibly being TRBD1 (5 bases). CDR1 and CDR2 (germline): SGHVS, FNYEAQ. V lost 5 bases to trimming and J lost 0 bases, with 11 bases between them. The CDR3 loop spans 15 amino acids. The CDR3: CASSQGYRSYNEQFF. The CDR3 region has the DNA TGTGCCAGCAGCCAGGGCTACCGCTCCTACAATGAGCAGTTCTTC.

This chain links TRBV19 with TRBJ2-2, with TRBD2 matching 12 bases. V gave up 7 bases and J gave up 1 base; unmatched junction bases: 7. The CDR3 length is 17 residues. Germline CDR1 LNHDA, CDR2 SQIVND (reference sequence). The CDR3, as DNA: TGTGCCAGTATCCGACTAGCGGGAGCCCGGAACACCGGGGAGCTGTTTTTT. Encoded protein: CASIRLAGARNTGELFF.

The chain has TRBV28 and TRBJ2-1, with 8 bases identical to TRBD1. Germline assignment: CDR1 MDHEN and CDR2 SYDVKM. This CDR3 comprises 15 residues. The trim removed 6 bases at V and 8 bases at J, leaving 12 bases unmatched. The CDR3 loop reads CASRTGQGRDHEQFF. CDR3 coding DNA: TGTGCCAGCAGAACCGGACAGGGTCGTGATCATGAGCAGTTCTTC.

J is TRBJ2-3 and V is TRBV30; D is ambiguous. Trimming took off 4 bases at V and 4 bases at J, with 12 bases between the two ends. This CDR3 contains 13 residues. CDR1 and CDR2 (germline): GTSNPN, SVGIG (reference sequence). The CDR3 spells CAWKSDYPDTQYF. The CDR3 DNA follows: TGTGCCTGGAAAAGCGATTACCCAGATACGCAGTATTTT.

In DNA, the CDR3 is TGTGCCAGTAGTCCTCGAGATGAACCCTTTGAAAAACTGTTTTTT. Protein product: CASSPRDEPFEKLFF. The chain links TRBV19 to TRBJ1-4; D ambiguous. Germline V gene sequence: CDR1 LNHDA, CDR2 SQIVND (reference sequence). The V and J ends lost 5 bases and 7 bases respectively, with 17 bases between them. CDR3 length: 15 amino acids.

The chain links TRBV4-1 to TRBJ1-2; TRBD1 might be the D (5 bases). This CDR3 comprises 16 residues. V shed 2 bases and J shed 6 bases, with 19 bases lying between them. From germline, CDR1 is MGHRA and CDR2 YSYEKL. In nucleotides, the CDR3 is TGCGCCAGCAGCCAAATCGTTAGGGGAGGATTGGATGGCTACACCTTC. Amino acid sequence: CASSQIVRGGLDGYTF.

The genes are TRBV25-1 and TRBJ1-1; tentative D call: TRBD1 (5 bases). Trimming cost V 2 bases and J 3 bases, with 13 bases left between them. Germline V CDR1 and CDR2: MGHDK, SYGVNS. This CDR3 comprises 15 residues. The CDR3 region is CASSEAGYPDTEAFF. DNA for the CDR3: TGTGCCAGCAGTGAAGCAGGGTATCCCGACACTGAAGCTTTCTTT.

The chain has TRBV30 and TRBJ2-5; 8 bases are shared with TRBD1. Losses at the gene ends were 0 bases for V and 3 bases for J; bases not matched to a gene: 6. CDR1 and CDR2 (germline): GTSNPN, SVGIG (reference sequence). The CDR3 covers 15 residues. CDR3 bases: TGTGCCTGGAGTGTTGGTGCAGGGGGCGAAGAGACCCAGTACTTC. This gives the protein CAWSVGAGGEETQYF. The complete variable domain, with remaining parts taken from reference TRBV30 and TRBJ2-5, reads SQTIHQWPATLVQPVGSPLSLECTVEGTSNPNLYWYRQAAGRGLQLLFYSVGIGQISSEVPQNLSASRPQDRQFILSSKKLLLSDSGFYLCAWSVGAGGEETQYFGPGTRLLVL.

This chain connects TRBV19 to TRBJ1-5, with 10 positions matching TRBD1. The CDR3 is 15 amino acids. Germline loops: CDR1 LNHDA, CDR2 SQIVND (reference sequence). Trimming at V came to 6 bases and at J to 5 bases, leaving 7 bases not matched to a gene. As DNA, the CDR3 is TGTGCCAGTAGGGGGGACAGGGGTCCCCATCAGCCCCAGCATTTT. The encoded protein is CASRGDRGPHQPQHF.

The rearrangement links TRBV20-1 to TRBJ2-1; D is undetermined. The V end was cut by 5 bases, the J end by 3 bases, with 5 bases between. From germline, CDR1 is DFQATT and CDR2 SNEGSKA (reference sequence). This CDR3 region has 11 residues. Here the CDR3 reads CSAPNYNEQFF. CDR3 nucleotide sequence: TGCAGTGCTCCCAACTACAATGAGCAGTTCTTC.

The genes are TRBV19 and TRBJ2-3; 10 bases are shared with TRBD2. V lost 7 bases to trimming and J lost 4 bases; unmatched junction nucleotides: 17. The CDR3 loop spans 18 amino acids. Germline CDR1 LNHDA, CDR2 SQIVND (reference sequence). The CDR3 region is CASNGRASGGPAADTQYF. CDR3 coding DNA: TGTGCCAGTAATGGCAGGGCTAGCGGGGGCCCCGCGGCAGATACGCAGTATTTT. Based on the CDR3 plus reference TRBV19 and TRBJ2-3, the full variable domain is DGGITQSPKYLFRKEGQNVTLSCEQNLNHDAMYWYRQDPGQGLRLIYYSQIVNDFQKGDIAEGYSVSREKKESFPLTVTSAQKNPTAFYLCASNGRASGGPAADTQYFGPGTRLTVL.

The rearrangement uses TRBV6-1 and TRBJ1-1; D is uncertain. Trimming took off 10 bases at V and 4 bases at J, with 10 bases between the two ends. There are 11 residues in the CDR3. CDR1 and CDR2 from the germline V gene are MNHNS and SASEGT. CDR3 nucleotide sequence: TGTGCCACCATCCTAAGCACTGAAGCTTTCTTT. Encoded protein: CATILSTEAFF.

Here the CDR3 reads CASRTRQGSTEAFF. The CDR3, as DNA: TGTGCCAGCAGGACCCGACAGGGAAGCACTGAAGCTTTCTTT. This chain links TRBV6-5 with TRBJ1-1; the match to TRBD1 covers 7 bases. The CDR3 totals 14 residues. CDR1 and CDR2 from the germline V gene are MNHEY and SVGAGI. The ends lost 6 bases at V and 4 bases at J; junction bases unmatched: 8.

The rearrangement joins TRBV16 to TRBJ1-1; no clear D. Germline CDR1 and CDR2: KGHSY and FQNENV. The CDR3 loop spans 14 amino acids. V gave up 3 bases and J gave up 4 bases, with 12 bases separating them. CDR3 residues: CASSQEQGSTEAFF. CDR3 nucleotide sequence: TGTGCCAGCAGCCAGGAGCAAGGTTCCACTGAAGCTTTCTTT.

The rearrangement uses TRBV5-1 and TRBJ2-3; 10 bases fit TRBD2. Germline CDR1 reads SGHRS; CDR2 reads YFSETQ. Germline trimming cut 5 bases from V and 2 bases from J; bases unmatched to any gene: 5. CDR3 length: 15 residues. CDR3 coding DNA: TGCGCCAGCAGGAGCGGGGGGGCCGACACAGATACGCAGTATTTT. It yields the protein CASRSGGADTDTQYF.

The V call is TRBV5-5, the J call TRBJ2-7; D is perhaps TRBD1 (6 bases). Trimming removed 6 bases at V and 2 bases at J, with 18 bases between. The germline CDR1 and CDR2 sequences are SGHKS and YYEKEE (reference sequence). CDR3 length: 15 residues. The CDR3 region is CASKPTPTGTYEQYF. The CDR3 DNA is TGTGCCAGCAAGCCGACTCCCACAGGGACCTACGAGCAGTACTTC.

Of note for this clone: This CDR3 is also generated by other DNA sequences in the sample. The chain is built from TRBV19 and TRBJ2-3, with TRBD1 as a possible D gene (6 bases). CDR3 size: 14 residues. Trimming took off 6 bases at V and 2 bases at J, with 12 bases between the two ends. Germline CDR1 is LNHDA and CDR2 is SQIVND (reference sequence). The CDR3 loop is CASSRDIDTDTQYF. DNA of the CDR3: TGTGCCAGTAGCCGGGACATCGACACAGATACGCAGTATTTT.

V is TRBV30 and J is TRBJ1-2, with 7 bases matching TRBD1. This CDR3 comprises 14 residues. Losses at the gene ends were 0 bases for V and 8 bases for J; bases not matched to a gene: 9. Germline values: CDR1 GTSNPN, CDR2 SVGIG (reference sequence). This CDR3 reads CAWSVLWNRGGYTF. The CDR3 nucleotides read TGTGCCTGGAGTGTGCTTTGGAACAGGGGCGGCTACACCTTC.

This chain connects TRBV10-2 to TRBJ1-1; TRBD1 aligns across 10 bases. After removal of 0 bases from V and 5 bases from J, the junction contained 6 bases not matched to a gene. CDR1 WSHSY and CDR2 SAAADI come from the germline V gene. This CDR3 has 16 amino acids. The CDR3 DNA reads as TGCGCCAGCAGTGAGTCGAGGACAGGGGGGATTACTGAAGCTTTCTTT. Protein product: CASSESRTGGITEAFF.

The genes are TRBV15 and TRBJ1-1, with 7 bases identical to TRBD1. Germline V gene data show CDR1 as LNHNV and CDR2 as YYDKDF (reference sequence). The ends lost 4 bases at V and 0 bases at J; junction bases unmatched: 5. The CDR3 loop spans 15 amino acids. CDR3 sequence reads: CATSMGGQMNTEAFF. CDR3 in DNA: TGTGCCACCAGCATGGGGGGACAGATGAACACTGAAGCTTTCTTT.

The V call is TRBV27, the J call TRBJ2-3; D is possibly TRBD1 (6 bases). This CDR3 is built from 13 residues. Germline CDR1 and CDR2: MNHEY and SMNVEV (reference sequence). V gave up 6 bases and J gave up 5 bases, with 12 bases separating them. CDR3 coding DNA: TGTGCCAGCAGATCCGCAGGGGAAGATACGCAGTATTTT. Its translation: CASRSAGEDTQYF.

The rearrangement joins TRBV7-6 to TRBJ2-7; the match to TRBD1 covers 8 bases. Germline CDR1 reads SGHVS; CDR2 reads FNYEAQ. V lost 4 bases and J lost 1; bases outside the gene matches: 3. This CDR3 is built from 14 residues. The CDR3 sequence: CASSSTGGSYEQYF. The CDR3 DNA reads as TGTGCCAGCAGCTCCACAGGGGGTTCCTACGAGCAGTACTTC.

The CDR3 coding sequence is TGTGCCTGGAGTGTAGCCATAACCGAGCAGTACTTC. Its translation is CAWSVAITEQYF. V usage is TRBV30 and J usage is TRBJ2-7; no reliable D call. Deletions cut 0 bases from V and 6 bases from J, with 9 bases between. The CDR3 runs 12 residues. CDR1 is GTSNPN, CDR2 SVGIG, per germline (reference sequence).

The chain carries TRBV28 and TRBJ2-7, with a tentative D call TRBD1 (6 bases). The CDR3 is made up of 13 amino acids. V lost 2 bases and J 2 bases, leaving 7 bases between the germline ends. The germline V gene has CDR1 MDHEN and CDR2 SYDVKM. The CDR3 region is CASSLRTAYEQYF. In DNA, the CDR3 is TGTGCCAGCAGTTTAAGGACAGCCTACGAGCAGTACTTC.

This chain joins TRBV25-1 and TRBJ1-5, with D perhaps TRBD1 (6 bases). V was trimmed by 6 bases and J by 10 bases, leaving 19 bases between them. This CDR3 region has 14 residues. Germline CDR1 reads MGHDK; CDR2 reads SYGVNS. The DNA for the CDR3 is TGTGCCAGCAGCCCACAGGGAAAAGGTTTCCCCCAGCATTTT. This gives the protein CASSPQGKGFPQHF.

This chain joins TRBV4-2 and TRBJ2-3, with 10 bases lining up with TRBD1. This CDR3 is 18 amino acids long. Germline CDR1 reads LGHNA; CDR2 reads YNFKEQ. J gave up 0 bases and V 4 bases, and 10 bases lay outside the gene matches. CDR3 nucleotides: TGTGCCAGCAGCCGTCAGGGACAGGGGATATTTAGCACAGATACGCAGTATTTT. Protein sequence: CASSRQGQGIFSTDTQYF.